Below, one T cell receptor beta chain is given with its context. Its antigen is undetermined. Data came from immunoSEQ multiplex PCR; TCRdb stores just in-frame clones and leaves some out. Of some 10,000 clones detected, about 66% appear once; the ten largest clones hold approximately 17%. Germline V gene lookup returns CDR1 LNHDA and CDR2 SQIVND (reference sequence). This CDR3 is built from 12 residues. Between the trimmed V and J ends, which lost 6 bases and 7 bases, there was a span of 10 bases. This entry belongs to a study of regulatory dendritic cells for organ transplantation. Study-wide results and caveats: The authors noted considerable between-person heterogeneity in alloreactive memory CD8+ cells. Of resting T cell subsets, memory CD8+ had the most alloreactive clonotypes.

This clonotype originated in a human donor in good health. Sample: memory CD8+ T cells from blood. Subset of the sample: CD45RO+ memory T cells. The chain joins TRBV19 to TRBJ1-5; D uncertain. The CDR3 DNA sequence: TGTGCCAGTAGCCCCTCCTGGCAGCCCCAGCATTTT. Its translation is CASSPSWQPQHF.